This entry is about one T cell receptor beta chain. The source of the sample is a study of radiation and T cells in renal cell carcinoma. Sequencing used immunoSEQ multiplex PCR; TCRdb keeps in-frame clones, though not all of them. The sample contains approximately 150,000 clones, about 88% of which appear only once. The time point here: blood 4 weeks post-SBRT, at nephrectomy. Sample treatment: 15 Gy SBRT to primary tumor, nephrectomy 4 weeks later. Nephrectomy followed 15 Gy stereotactic body radiation by 4 weeks. Germline V gene sequence: CDR1 SGHTS, CDR2 YDEGEE. CDR3 length equals 16 residues. V lost 0 bases and J 4 bases, leaving 13 bases between the germline ends.

The chain joins TRBV5-8 to TRBJ2-2; no clear D gene. This specimen was blood, taken from a patient whose treatment included radiotherapy and nephrectomy. This sequence originates from a woman aged 45-65 years with renal cell carcinoma. CDR3 in amino acids: CASSLGKTVITGELFF. The CDR3 DNA reads TGTGCCAGCAGCTTGGGGAAAACAGTGATCACCGGGGAGCTGTTTTTT.